This paragraph reports one T cell receptor (beta chain). The sample belongs to a study of blood T cell repertoires in COVID-19. Produced via immunoSEQ multiplex PCR; TCRdb's table is partial and in-frame only. The data contain some 460,000 clones, about 89% of them seen just once; the ten biggest clones take up 4% to 5.5%. The TCR was taken from a woman aged 25-40 years with acute or convalescent COVID-19. Input material: peripheral blood.

DNA of the CDR3: TGTGCCAGCAGTAACCCCCCCGTGCGGGATACGCAGTATTTT. Amino acid sequence: CASSNPPVRDTQYF. This chain links TRBV6-6 with TRBJ2-3; D gene unclear. CDR3 size: 14 residues. The germline V gene encodes CDR1 MNHNY and CDR2 SVGAGI (reference sequence). Trimming left V 5 bases short and J 6 bases short, with 15 bases between.